The 4 T cell receptor beta chains listed next were all sequenced from one sample in a study of T-cell reconstitution after alpha-beta-depleted transplantation in children. TCRbeta library construction was performed incorporating unique molecular identifiers. TCRdb reprocessed the PCR reads with MiXCR, giving one entry per CDR3 protein. The table records tens of thousands of distinct CDR3 sequences, around a tenth of them present only once. The sequences come from PBMCs, mostly from graft donor cells, collected 60 days after TCRalphabeta/CD19-depleted stem cell transplant. The receptors were gathered from a male patient aged 2 to 9 who had a stem cell transplant for chronic granulomatous disease, so the T cells may come from the graft donor.

This clonotype occurred a few times. The genes are TRBV6-2 or TRBV6-3 and TRBJ1-2, with TRBD1 as a possible D gene (6 bases). The CDR3 covers 15 residues. CDR1 is MNHEY, CDR2 SVGEGT, per germline. The V end lost 7 bases, the J end lost 10 bases, and 25 bases lay between the germline ends. In DNA, the CDR3 is TGTGCCAGCATAGAAAGACCGGGGGACACCTACTACTACACCTTC. Amino acids: CASIERPGDTYYYTF.

This clonotype was detected many times. This chain uses TRBV18 with TRBJ2-7; no definite D call. Per germline, CDR1 KGHSH and CDR2 LQKENI. The germline V and J ends were trimmed by 0 bases and 5 bases, with 11 bases remaining between them. CDR3 length equals 14 residues. CDR3 loop: CASSPPGLVNEQYF. CDR3 DNA: TGTGCCAGCTCACCACCCGGGCTAGTAAACGAGCAGTACTTC.

The sample holds many counts of this clonotype. The chain is built from TRBV6-4 and TRBJ2-1; possibly TRBD1 or TRBD2 for D (5 bases each). The CDR3 sequence is 15 residues long. CDR1 is MRHNA, CDR2 SNTAGT, per germline. Trimming took 7 bases from V and 3 from J, leaving 16 bases between them. The CDR3 DNA sequence: TGTGCCAGCATCCGAAGCGAGAGGGGCTACAATGAGCAGTTCTTC. Its translation is CASIRSERGYNEQFF.

Ten or more counts support this clonotype. The chain couples TRBV7-9 to TRBJ2-1; unclear D gene. CDR1 and CDR2 from the germline V gene are SEHNR and FQNEAQ (reference sequence). The CDR3 is 15 residues long. V lost 4 bases and J lost 6, with 16 bases in between. CDR3 bases: TGTGCCAGCAGCTCGGGCTCAGTGCGCGGCAATGAGCAGTTCTTC. Protein product: CASSSGSVRGNEQFF.